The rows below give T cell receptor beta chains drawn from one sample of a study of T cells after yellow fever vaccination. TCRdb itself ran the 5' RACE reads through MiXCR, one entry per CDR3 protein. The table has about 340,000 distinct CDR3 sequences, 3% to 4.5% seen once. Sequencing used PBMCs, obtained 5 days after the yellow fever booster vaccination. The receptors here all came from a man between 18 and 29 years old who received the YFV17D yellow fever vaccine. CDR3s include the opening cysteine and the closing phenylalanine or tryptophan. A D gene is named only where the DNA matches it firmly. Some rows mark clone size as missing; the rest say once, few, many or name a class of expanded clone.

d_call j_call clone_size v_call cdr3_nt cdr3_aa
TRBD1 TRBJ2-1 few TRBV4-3 TGCGCCAGCAGCCATACTTCTCGGGACAGGGGGCGAAATGAGCAGTTCTTC CASSHTSRDRGRNEQFF
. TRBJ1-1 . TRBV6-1 TGTGCCGCAGAATCCGGCCGCCTGAACACTGAAGCTTTCTTT CAAESGRLNTEAFF
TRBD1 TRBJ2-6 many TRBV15 TGTGCCACCAGTCGGGACAGGCCCTCTGGGGCCAACGTCCTGACTTTC CATSRDRPSGANVLTF
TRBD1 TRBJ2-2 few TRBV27 TGTGCCAGCAGTTCTACAGGGGGCGCGGACACCGGGGAGCTGTTTTTT CASSSTGGADTGELFF
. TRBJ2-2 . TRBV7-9 TGTGCCAGCAAGCCGAACACCGGGGAGCTGTTTTTT CASKPNTGELFF
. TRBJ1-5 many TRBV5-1 TGCGCCAGCAGCCGCAATGGGAATCAGCCCCAGCATTTT CASSRNGNQPQHF
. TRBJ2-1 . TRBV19 TGTGCCAGTAGTACCCGGGGGCCGGGTGAGCAGTTCTTC CASSTRGPGEQFF
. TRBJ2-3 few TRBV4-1 TGCGCCAGCAGCCCGCGGGATCTTACGGATACGCAGTATTTT CASSPRDLTDTQYF
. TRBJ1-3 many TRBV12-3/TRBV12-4 TGTGCCAGCAGTTTGGGGGGTGGAAACACCATATATTTT CASSLGGGNTIYF
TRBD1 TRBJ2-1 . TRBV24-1 TGTGCCACCAGTCCCGGACAGGGCCCCTACAATGAGCAGTTCTTC CATSPGQGPYNEQFF
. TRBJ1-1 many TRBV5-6 TGTGCCAGCAGCTTTTCTGAAGGCACTGAAGCTTTCTTT CASSFSEGTEAFF
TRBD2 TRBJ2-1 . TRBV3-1 TGTGCCAGCAGCCCGACACCGGGACTAGGCGACGAGCAGTTCTTC CASSPTPGLGDEQFF
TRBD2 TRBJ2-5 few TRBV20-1 TGCAGTGCTAGCGGGGGGTCTCAAGAGACCCAGTACTTC CSASGGSQETQYF
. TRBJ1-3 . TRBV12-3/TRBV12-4 TGTGCCAGCAGTTTTTATCGAAACACCATATATTTT CASSFYRNTIYF
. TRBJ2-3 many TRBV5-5 TGTGCCAGCAGCACGCCCCGGGCCTCTAGCACAGATACGCAGTATTTT CASSTPRASSTDTQYF
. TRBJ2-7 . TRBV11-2 TGTGCCAGCAGCTCGGTAGGGGGGGTTACCTACGAGCAGTACTTC CASSSVGGVTYEQYF
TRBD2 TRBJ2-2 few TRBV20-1 TGCAGTGCTAGAGATAGGCGACTAGCCTCCGGGGAGCTGTTTTTT CSARDRRLASGELFF
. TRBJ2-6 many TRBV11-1 TGTGCCAGCGACCCCGGGGCCGGGGCCAACGTCCTGACTTTC CASDPGAGANVLTF
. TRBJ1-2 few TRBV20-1 TGCAGTGCTAGACCACCGACGATCTCAACAGGGAGTTATGGCTACACCTTC CSARPPTISTGSYGYTF
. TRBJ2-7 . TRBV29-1 TGCAGCGTTGGGGGCAGTCCCTACGAGCAGTACTTC CSVGGSPYEQYF
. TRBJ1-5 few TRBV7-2 TGTGCCAGCAGCCCAAGCACTGATAATCAGCCCCAGCATTTT CASSPSTDNQPQHF
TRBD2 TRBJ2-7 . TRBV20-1 TGCAGTGCTAGAGATCCGGCGGGGGATTCCTACGAGCAGTACTTC CSARDPAGDSYEQYF
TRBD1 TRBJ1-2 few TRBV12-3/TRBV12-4 TGTGCCAGCAGTTTTGACCGGGACAGGGGGCGGCATGGCTACACCTTC CASSFDRDRGRHGYTF
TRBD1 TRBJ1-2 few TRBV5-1 TGCGCCAGCAGCTTCCGGGACAGGGAAGTCTATGGCTACACCTTC CASSFRDREVYGYTF
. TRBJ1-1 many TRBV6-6 TGTGCCAGCAGTTACGGCGGGGGAGGAACGAGCACTGAAGCTTTCTTT CASSYGGGGTSTEAFF
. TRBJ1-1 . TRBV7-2 TGTGCCAGCAGCTTAGTCGTGGGGGCGGGCACTGAAGCTTTCTTT CASSLVVGAGTEAFF
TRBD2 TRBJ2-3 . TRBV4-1 TGCGCCAGCAGCCATCCAACCGGGACTAGCGGGGGCTTAGGTAGCACAGATACGCAGTATTTT CASSHPTGTSGGLGSTDTQYF
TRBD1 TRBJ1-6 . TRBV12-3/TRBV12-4 TGTGCCAGCAGTTGGGGCAGGGGGAACTATAATTCACCCCTCCACTTT CASSWGRGNYNSPLHF
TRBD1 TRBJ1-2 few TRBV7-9 TGTGCCAGCAGCACAGCCTCACAGGGGGACTATGGCTACACCTTC CASSTASQGDYGYTF
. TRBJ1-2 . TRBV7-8 TGTGCCAGCAGCTATGACAGGAAAAGTGGCTACACCTTC CASSYDRKSGYTF
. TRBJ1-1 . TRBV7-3 TGTGCCAGCAGCCCCCTCCCGGTTCAAACTCACACTGAAGCTTTCTTT CASSPLPVQTHTEAFF
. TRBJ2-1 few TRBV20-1 TGCAGTGCCCCAGATCTTGGGCGGGGCAATGAGCAGTTCTTC CSAPDLGRGNEQFF
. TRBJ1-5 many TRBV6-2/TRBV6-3 TGTGCCAGCAGTTTCCCCATTCTGAATCAGCCCCAGCATTTT CASSFPILNQPQHF
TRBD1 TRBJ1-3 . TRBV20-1 TGCAGTGCTAGCAGACAGGGGTTCACTGGAAACACCATATATTTT CSASRQGFTGNTIYF
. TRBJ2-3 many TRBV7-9 TGTGCCAGCAGCCTCGTGGGGGCGGGCACAGATACGCAGTATTTT CASSLVGAGTDTQYF
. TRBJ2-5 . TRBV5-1 TGCGCCAGCAGTTCAGGGTTCGAGACCCAGTACTTC CASSSGFETQYF
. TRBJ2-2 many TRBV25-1 TGTGCCAGCAGTGGTCTCAGGGGTGCCGGGGAGCTGTTTTTT CASSGLRGAGELFF
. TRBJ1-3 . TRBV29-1 TGCAGCGTAGAACCGTTGAACCTCTCTGGAAACACCATATATTTT CSVEPLNLSGNTIYF